These 18 T cell receptor beta chains came from one sample sequenced in a study of chemoradiotherapy in HPV16-positive cancers (dated by TCRdb to the early 2020s). Library generation was performed with the immunoSEQ multiplex PCR assay. Drawn from immuneACCESS, this table holds only the in-frame rearrangements with V and J called that TCRdb kept. Clones are partly lost; checked studies trace under half to an unresolved V gene and leave the rest unexplained. This sample is represented by around 12,000 clones; 85% to 90% of them were singletons. The ten largest account for roughly 6.1% of the sample. This material consisted of blood, taken from a patient who underwent chemoradiotherapy. Receptors originate from a human donor with HPV-associated anogenital cancer.

The V gene is TRBV7-7, the J gene TRBJ1-1; D is unresolved. The CDR3 runs 13 residues. Trimming left V 3 bases short and J 1 base short, with 6 bases between. CDR1 and CDR2 (germline): SSHAT, FNYEAQ (reference sequence). The CDR3 loop is CASSFSKNTEAFF. As DNA, the CDR3 is TGTGCCAGCAGCTTCAGTAAGAACACTGAAGCTTTCTTT.

The chain couples TRBV19 to TRBJ1-5; D is undetermined. The CDR3 sequence is 14 residues long. Deletions cut 3 bases from V and 5 bases from J, with 11 bases between. Germline V lookup: CDR1 LNHDA, CDR2 SQIVND (reference sequence). The CDR3 DNA reads TGTGCCAGTAGTATCCCCACATCTTATCAGCCCCAGCATTTT. Translating gives CASSIPTSYQPQHF.

The chain combines TRBV7-2 with TRBJ2-7; 7 bases are a match to TRBD1. The ends lost 3 bases at V and 0 bases at J; junction bases unmatched: 8. CDR3 length: 16 residues. Germline loops: CDR1 SGHTA, CDR2 FQGNSA. This CDR3 reads CASSFRTGRSSYEQYF. The CDR3 coding sequence is TGTGCCAGCAGCTTCCGGACAGGCCGGAGCTCCTACGAGCAGTACTTC.

This chain links TRBV9 with TRBJ2-2; no firm D call. Germline V CDR1 and CDR2: SGDLS, YYNGEE. This CDR3 spans 15 amino acids. V dropped 2 bases and J dropped 2 bases, with 10 bases sitting between them. The CDR3 DNA reads TGTGCCAGCAGCGTGGGCGGAGCAAACACCGGGGAGCTGTTTTTT. Encoded protein: CASSVGGANTGELFF. Supplemented by reference TRBV9 and TRBJ2-2, the full variable domain reads DSGVTQTPKHLITATGQRVTLRCSPRSGDLSVYWYQQSLDQGLQFLIQYYNGEERAKGNILERFSAQQFPDLHSELNLSSLELGDSALYFCASSVGGANTGELFFGEGSRLTVL.

This clone was seen only a few times. This rearrangement joins TRBV7-9 to TRBJ1-2; 8 positions match TRBD1. J was trimmed by 4 bases and V by 8 bases; bases with no gene match: 6. The CDR3 sequence is 13 residues long. The germline CDR1 and CDR2 sequences are SEHNR and FQNEAQ (reference sequence). CDR3 nucleotides: TGTGCCAGCTCCAGGGGGCAGAGCTATGGCTACACCTTC. Amino acid sequence: CASSRGQSYGYTF.

J is TRBJ1-3 and V is TRBV21-1; the table gives TRBD1 as D, unverified against the DNA. TRBV21-1 has pseudogene status. The CDR3 contains 12 residues. The CDR3 reads CASSATGNTIYF. The DNA for the CDR3 is TGTGCCAGCAGCGCGACAGGGAACACCATATATTTT.

V gene TRBV11-2 combines with J gene TRBJ1-1; a possible D gene is TRBD1 (5 bases). The CDR3 sequence is 15 residues long. Germline-derived CDR1 and CDR2 are SGHAT and FQNNGV. Trimming removed 6 bases at V and 1 base at J, with 15 bases between. In nucleotides, the CDR3 is TGTGCCAGCAGGTGGGCCCAGGGAGGGAACACTGAAGCTTTCTTT. Amino acid sequence: CASRWAQGGNTEAFF.

V gene TRBV6-1 combines with J gene TRBJ2-7; TRBD2 is a possible D gene (6 bases). Looked up from germline, CDR1 is MNHNS and CDR2 is SASEGT. Between the trimmed V and J ends, which lost 5 bases and 4 bases, there was a span of 15 bases. The CDR3 has 14 residues. In DNA form, the CDR3 reads TGTGCCAGCAGTAAAACGGGGACTCCGTACGAGCAGTACGTC. Protein product: CASSKTGTPYEQYV.

In nucleotides, the CDR3 is TGTGCCAGCAGTGACAAGTATAATTCACCCCTCCACTTT. Protein sequence: CASSDKYNSPLHF. V gene TRBV6-1 combines with J gene TRBJ1-6; no reliable D call. Trimming left V 3 bases short and J 4 bases short, with 4 bases between. The CDR3 consists of 13 residues. Germline lookup yields CDR1 MNHNS and CDR2 SASEGT.

V is TRBV6-1 and J is TRBJ1-5; maybe TRBD1 (5 bases). V shed 6 bases and J shed 3 bases, with 9 bases lying between them. The CDR3 loop spans 13 amino acids. Germline lookup yields CDR1 MNHNS and CDR2 SASEGT. In DNA form, the CDR3 reads TGTGCCAGCAGGGGGGGGACCAATCAGCCCCAGCATTTT. Translation gives CASRGGTNQPQHF.

V gene TRBV9 combines with J gene TRBJ1-2; perhaps TRBD1 as D (6 bases). The germline V and J ends were trimmed by 1 base and 4 bases, with 8 bases remaining between them. Germline values: CDR1 SGDLS, CDR2 YYNGEE. The CDR3 totals 13 residues. As DNA, the CDR3 is TGTGCCAGCAGCGTACAGGGGAGCTATGGCTACACCTTC. Translated, it gives CASSVQGSYGYTF.

This chain joins TRBV5-1 and TRBJ1-1; TRBD1 agrees at 9 bases. This CDR3 is 16 amino acids long. V lost 4 bases, J lost 2 bases, and 9 bases stayed unmatched. CDR1 and CDR2 (germline): SGHRS, YFSETQ. The DNA for the CDR3 is TGCGCCAGCAGCCCGGGACAGGGTTTAGGTAACACTGAAGCTTTCTTT. The encoded protein is CASSPGQGLGNTEAFF.

The rearrangement links TRBV4-1 to TRBJ1-4; D perhaps matches TRBD1 (5 bases). V shed 6 bases and J shed 3 bases, with 14 bases lying between them. The CDR3 has 15 amino acids. Germline-derived CDR1 and CDR2 are MGHRA and YSYEKL. The CDR3 sequence: CASRVQVVANEKLFF. The CDR3 DNA reads as TGCGCCAGCAGGGTACAGGTGGTGGCTAATGAAAAACTGTTTTTT.

This sequence joins TRBV10-3 and TRBJ2-7; D is unresolved. V lost 3 bases and J 4 bases, leaving 7 bases between the germline ends. Germline V gene sequence: CDR1 ENHRY, CDR2 SYGVKD. The CDR3 length is 12 residues. The CDR3 DNA reads TGTGCCATCAGTGATTCGGGTTACGAGCAGTACGTC. It translates to CAISDSGYEQYV.

CDR3 coding DNA: TGTGCCAGCTCACCACAAGGGGAGCGGGGCTACACCTTC. It specifies CASSPQGERGYTF. This chain links TRBV18 with TRBJ1-2; possibly TRBD1 for D (5 bases). Per germline, CDR1 KGHSH and CDR2 LQKENI. Trimming pared 1 base from V and 8 bases from J, leaving 11 bases between. This CDR3 is 13 amino acids long.

The chain joins TRBV28 to TRBJ2-6; no reliable D call. The V end lost 2 bases, the J end lost 4 bases, and 9 bases lay between the germline ends. Germline CDR1 MDHEN, CDR2 SYDVKM. The CDR3 loop spans 15 amino acids. The CDR3 reads CASSLGQAGANVLTF. The CDR3, as DNA: TGTGCCAGCAGTTTAGGGCAAGCCGGGGCCAACGTCCTGACTTTC.

The sample holds one count of this clone. The chain has TRBV5-6 and TRBJ1-1; 9 bases are shared with TRBD1. The CDR3 contains 16 residues. V shed 4 bases, J shed 4 bases, and the junction held 11 bases outside the gene matches. CDR1 and CDR2 (germline): SGHDT, YYEEEE. CDR3 in DNA: TGTGCCAGCAGCGAGTTCCCGGGACAGGGTATCACTGAAGCTTTCTTT. The encoded protein is CASSEFPGQGITEAFF.

This clone was counted a few times. The CDR3 sequence: CASSLGGNTEAFF. CDR3 bases: TGCGCCAGCAGCTTGGGTGGGAACACTGAAGCTTTCTTT. The chain is built from TRBV5-1 and TRBJ1-1; D is ambiguous. V dropped 0 bases and J dropped 1 base, with 4 bases sitting between them. Germline CDR1 SGHRS, CDR2 YFSETQ. This CDR3 contains 13 residues.